This record concerns one T cell receptor (beta chain) sequence. The table came from immunoSEQ multiplex PCR; TCRdb's copy has only in-frame clones and leaves some out. The sample consists of approximately 15,000 clones, about 82% of them appearing once. This CDR3 comprises 14 residues. V lost 0 bases and J lost 3, with 10 bases in between. CDR1 and CDR2 (germline): SGHRS, YFSETQ. The source of the sample is a study of Tregs in tolerant kidney transplant recipients. Source: Tregs from blood, taken before the transplant. The receptor was isolated from a human donor who received a combined kidney and bone marrow transplant. The rearrangement links TRBV5-1 to TRBJ2-7; tentatively, D is TRBD1 (6 bases). The CDR3 coding sequence is TGCGCCAGCAGCTTGGAAGGACAGTACTACGAGCAGTACTTC. Translated, it gives CASSLEGQYYEQYF.